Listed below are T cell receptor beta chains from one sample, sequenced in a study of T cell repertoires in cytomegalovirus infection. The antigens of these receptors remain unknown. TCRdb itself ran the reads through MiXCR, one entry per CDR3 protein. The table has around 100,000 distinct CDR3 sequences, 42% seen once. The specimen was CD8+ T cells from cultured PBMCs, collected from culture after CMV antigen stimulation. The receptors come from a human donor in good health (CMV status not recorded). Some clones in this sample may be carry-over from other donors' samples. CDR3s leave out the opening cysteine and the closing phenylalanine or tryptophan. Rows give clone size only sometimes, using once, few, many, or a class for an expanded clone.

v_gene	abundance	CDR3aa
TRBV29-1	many	SVGDINTGELF
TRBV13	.	ASSPRDRGWYGYT
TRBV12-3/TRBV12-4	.	ASSIMNTGELF
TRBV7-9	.	ASSLALGEKLF
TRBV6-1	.	ASRNQLTGSDTQY
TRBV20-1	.	SARFGGRFSTEAF
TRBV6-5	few	ASGGMNTEAF
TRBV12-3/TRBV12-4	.	ASSLRVGYEQY
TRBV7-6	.	ASSPWGRSDEQF
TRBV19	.	ASSRGGNSYNEQF
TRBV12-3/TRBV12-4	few	ASSLPQGVSTGELF
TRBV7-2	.	ASSLMAGDYGYT
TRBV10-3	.	AISISGEAASPLH
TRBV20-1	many	SARDGGYGYT
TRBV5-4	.	ASSFFGGTEAF
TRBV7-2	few	ASSLVGGAGETQY
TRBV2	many	ASSETGNSNQPQH
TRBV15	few	ATSQGAIGTEAF
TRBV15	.	ATSSPKLGTIHTDAYNEQF
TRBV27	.	ASGGQPQH
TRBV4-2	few	ASSQDLGGSGELF
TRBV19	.	ASSIGGRGRGEAF
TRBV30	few	AWSPGQVIYGYT
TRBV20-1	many	SASGGSGSRTDTQY
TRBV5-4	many	ASSLAGVNTGELF
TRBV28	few	ASSSTQGWSTGELF
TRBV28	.	ASSLGVGGSTDTQY
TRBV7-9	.	ASSLGVGEQPQH
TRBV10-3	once	AISGQRQLEKLF
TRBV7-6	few	ASSPTSGVRDTQY
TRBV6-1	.	ASSDFLSYEQY
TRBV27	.	ASSLMGSQPQH
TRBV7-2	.	ASSLNGLAGGSTGELF
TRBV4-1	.	ASSQVRKGPYEQY
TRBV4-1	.	ASSQDLTGPNYGYT
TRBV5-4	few	ASSSGSGSPLH
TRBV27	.	ASRETGSGEKLF